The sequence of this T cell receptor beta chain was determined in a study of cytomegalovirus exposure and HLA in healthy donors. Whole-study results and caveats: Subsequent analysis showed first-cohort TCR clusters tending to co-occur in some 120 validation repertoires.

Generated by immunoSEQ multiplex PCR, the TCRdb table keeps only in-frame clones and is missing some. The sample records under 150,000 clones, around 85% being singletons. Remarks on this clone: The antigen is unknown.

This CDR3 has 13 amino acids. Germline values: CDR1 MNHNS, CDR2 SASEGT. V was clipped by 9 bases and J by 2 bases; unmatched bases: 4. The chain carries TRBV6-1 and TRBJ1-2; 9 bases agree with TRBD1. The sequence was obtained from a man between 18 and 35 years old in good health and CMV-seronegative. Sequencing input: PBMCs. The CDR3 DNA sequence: TGTGCCAGTGGACAGGGGCAGAACTATGGCTACACCTTC. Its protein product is CASGQGQNYGYTF.